These 20 T cell receptor beta chains share one sample of origin, sequenced in a study of blood T cell repertoires in COVID-19. Sequencing used immunoSEQ multiplex PCR; TCRdb keeps in-frame clones, though not all of them. The sample has some 160,000 clones, 85% seen once; the top ten hold around 6.5%. What was sequenced was PBMCs or T cells enriched from blood (not recorded which). The receptor source for this set is a middle-aged woman who had recovered from COVID-19.

This clone was picked up a small number of times. V gene TRBV5-1 combines with J gene TRBJ2-7; 9 nucleotides agree with TRBD1. Germline loops: CDR1 SGHRS, CDR2 YFSETQ. V shed 4 bases, J shed 1 base, and the junction held 6 bases outside the gene matches. The CDR3 covers 15 residues. The CDR3 here is CASSKGQGRSYEQYF. The CDR3 bases are TGCGCCAGCAGCAAAGGACAGGGGAGGTCCTACGAGCAGTACTTC.

V gene TRBV7-8 combines with J gene TRBJ2-3, with D unclear. Per the germline V gene, CDR1 is SGHVS and CDR2 is FQNEAQ. V was trimmed by 3 bases and J by 6 bases, leaving 10 bases between them. CDR3 size: 13 residues. The CDR3 nucleotides are TGTGCCAGCAGCTTGAAAGCGACCGATACGCAGTATTTT. It encodes CASSLKATDTQYF.

J is TRBJ2-2 and V is TRBV9, with D uncertain. V was pared by 3 bases and J by 8 bases, with 20 bases between. Germline values: CDR1 SGDLS, CDR2 YYNGEE. The CDR3 consists of 16 residues. The CDR3 region is CASSASSSLPPGELFF. CDR3 coding DNA: TGTGCCAGCAGCGCCTCTAGTTCCTTGCCACCGGGGGAGCTGTTTTTT.

V and J are TRBV27 and TRBJ1-2, with a weak D call TRBD1 (5 bases). V dropped 5 bases and J dropped 3 bases, with 16 bases sitting between them. The germline V gene has CDR1 MNHEY and CDR2 SMNVEV (reference sequence). The CDR3 loop spans 15 amino acids. CDR3 residues: CASSLRVGGDYGYTF. The CDR3 coding sequence is TGTGCCAGCAGTCTGCGAGTGGGGGGGGACTATGGCTACACCTTC.

The chain links TRBV5-4 to TRBJ2-1; 8 nucleotides align to TRBD2. Trimming took 0 bases from V and 8 from J; bases not matched to a gene: 7. The CDR3 covers 15 residues. Germline V lookup: CDR1 SGHNT, CDR2 YYREEE (reference sequence). This CDR3 reads CASSLASGSQDEQFF. The CDR3 coding sequence is TGTGCCAGCAGCTTGGCCAGCGGGAGTCAGGATGAGCAGTTCTTC.

The CDR3 loop reads CASSSRGGPGYTF. Here the CDR3 DNA reads TGCGCCAGCAGCTCCCGAGGGGGCCCAGGCTACACCTTC. This chain joins TRBV5-1 and TRBJ1-2, with TRBD1 identical over 7 bases. The CDR3 runs to 13 residues. V trimming: 3 bases; J trimming: 8 bases; junction bases outside the gene matches: 7. Germline-derived CDR1 and CDR2 are SGHRS and YFSETQ. The complete variable domain, with remaining parts taken from reference TRBV5-1 and TRBJ1-2, reads KAGVTQTPRYLIKTRGQQVTLSCSPISGHRSVSWYQQTPGQGLQFLFEYFSETQRNKGNFPGRFSGRQFSNSRSEMNVSTLELGDSALYLCASSSRGGPGYTFGSGTRLTVV.

The rearrangement uses TRBV6-1 and TRBJ1-3; 9 nucleotides line up with TRBD1. CDR1 is MNHNS, CDR2 SASEGT, per germline. The CDR3 sequence is 14 residues long. With 1 base clipped from V and 6 bases from J, the junction kept 1 base outside the gene matches. DNA of the CDR3: TGTGCCAGCAGTGAAGGGACAGGGGTAAACACCATATATTTT. It codes for CASSEGTGVNTIYF.

The J gene is TRBJ2-2, the V gene TRBV19; the D gene is possibly TRBD2 (6 bases). This CDR3 is built from 14 residues. V was pared by 5 bases and J by 6 bases, with 13 bases between. Germline V gene sequence: CDR1 LNHDA, CDR2 SQIVND (reference sequence). The DNA for the CDR3 is TGTGCCAGTAGTCCGCTACTAGCCCCCGGGGAGCTGTTTTTT. Protein product: CASSPLLAPGELFF.

The J gene is TRBJ2-5, the V gene TRBV9, with 16 bases that match TRBD2. The CDR3 loop spans 16 amino acids. Germline values: CDR1 SGDLS, CDR2 YYNGEE. V dropped 3 bases and J dropped 5; count of bases not matched to a gene: 4. CDR3 sequence (DNA): TGTGCCAGCAGCGAGGGACTAGCGGGGGGGCTTGAGACCCAGTACTTC. Translation: CASSEGLAGGLETQYF.

The gene calls are TRBV18 and TRBJ1-1, with a tentative D call TRBD1 (6 bases). CDR3 length: 13 amino acids. CDR1 and CDR2 from the germline V gene are KGHSH and LQKENI. Trimming took 6 bases from V and 3 from J, leaving 11 bases between them. Here the CDR3 reads CASSAGADTEAFF. DNA for the CDR3: TGTGCCAGCTCCGCAGGGGCGGACACTGAAGCTTTCTTT.

This chain joins TRBV11-1 and TRBJ1-1, with 9 bases aligning to TRBD1. The CDR3 is made up of 14 amino acids. V lost 1 base and J lost 5; bases outside the gene matches: 2. Germline loops: CDR1 SGHAT, CDR2 FQDESV (reference sequence). The CDR3 reads CASSLVQGATEAFF. The CDR3 DNA reads TGTGCCAGCAGCTTAGTACAGGGGGCGACTGAAGCTTTCTTT.

This chain uses TRBV2 with TRBJ2-7; D is possibly TRBD1 (5 bases). CDR1 and CDR2 (germline): SNHLY, FYNNEI. The CDR3 has 13 residues. The V end lost 6 bases, the J end lost 0 bases, and 9 bases lay between the germline ends. DNA for the CDR3: TGTGCCAGCAGGGACAACCTCTCCTACGAGCAGTACTTC. Its translation is CASRDNLSYEQYF.

The rearrangement joins TRBV29-1 to TRBJ1-2, with D unclear. Germline CDR1 is SQVTM and CDR2 is ANQGSEA. The CDR3 is 11 residues long. Trimming cost V 3 bases and J 1 base, with 3 bases left between them. The CDR3 DNA is TGCAGCGTTGATAATAACTATGGCTACACCTTC. This encodes CSVDNNYGYTF.

CDR3 sequence reads: CASSEGGSPLHF. Here the CDR3 DNA reads TGTGCCAGCAGTGAGGGAGGTTCACCCCTCCACTTT. This chain joins TRBV12-3 or TRBV12-4 and TRBJ1-6; D is unclear. Trimming removed 5 bases at V and 9 bases at J, with 8 bases between. CDR3 length: 12 amino acids.

DNA of the CDR3: TGCGCCAGCAGCTTGGGGGACAGGGGTGATACGCAGTATTTT. Protein: CASSLGDRGDTQYF. The chain employs TRBV5-1 and TRBJ2-3, with 10 bases identical to TRBD1. The trim removed 0 bases at V and 6 bases at J, leaving 1 base unmatched. There are 14 residues in the CDR3. The germline gives CDR1 SGHRS, CDR2 YFSETQ.

This clone was counted a single time. In nucleotides, the CDR3 is TGTGCCAGCAGCCAGGACAGGGTCAGTGGCTACACCTTC. Its translation: CASSQDRVSGYTF. The gene calls are TRBV7-8 and TRBJ1-2; 8 nucleotides align to TRBD1. Trimming cost V 5 bases and J 7 bases; bases outside gene matches: 6. The CDR3 has 13 residues. The germline V gene encodes CDR1 SGHVS and CDR2 FQNEAQ.

This sequence joins TRBV2 and TRBJ1-2; 7 nucleotides line up with TRBD1. V was pared by 7 bases and J by 4 bases, with 12 bases of the junction left unmatched. CDR3 length: 15 amino acids. CDR1 and CDR2 from the germline V gene are SNHLY and FYNNEI. CDR3 residues: CASTPGRGLGYGYTF. The CDR3 DNA reads as TGTGCCAGCACCCCGGGTAGGGGGCTGGGCTATGGCTACACCTTC.

This clone showed up just a few times. V gene TRBV11-2 combines with J gene TRBJ1-1; D is unclear. Germline-derived CDR1 and CDR2 are SGHAT and FQNNGV. The CDR3 totals 15 residues. Trimming took 2 bases from V and 8 from J, leaving 18 bases between them. The CDR3 here is CASSLFDRGGIEAFF. DNA for the CDR3: TGTGCCAGCAGCTTATTCGATCGGGGAGGAATCGAAGCTTTCTTT.

This clone was counted once. The chain links TRBV3-1 (or the pseudogene TRBV3-2) to TRBJ2-2, with 7 bases identical to TRBD1. The V gene's germline CDR1 is LGHDT and CDR2 YNNKEL (reference sequence). The V segment lost 1 base and the J segment 0 bases; nucleotides outside the gene matches: 5. This CDR3 has 17 amino acids. The CDR3 protein is CASSQGDRPANTGELFF. DNA of the CDR3: TGTGCCAGCAGCCAAGGGGACAGACCTGCGAACACCGGGGAGCTGTTTTTT.

This sequence joins TRBV5-4 and TRBJ1-1; D not certain. V lost 0 bases and J lost 4, with 19 bases in between. The CDR3 is made up of 17 amino acids. Germline V gene lookup returns CDR1 SGHNT and CDR2 YYREEE (reference sequence). CDR3 protein: CASSLGVYGGVGTEAFF. CDR3 nucleotides: TGTGCCAGCAGCTTGGGGGTCTACGGAGGAGTGGGCACTGAAGCTTTCTTT.